These T cell receptor beta chains were read from a single sample in a study of T cell changes during pregnancy in multiple sclerosis. Generated by immunoSEQ multiplex PCR, the TCRdb table keeps only in-frame clones and is missing some. The table has roughly 80,000 clones, 85% to 95% seen once. Sequencing used peripheral blood, obtained after pregnancy. The receptor set was obtained from a female donor in good health, enrolled as a control in a pregnancy study. The CDR3 runs from the conserved cysteine through the conserved F or W. The D gene is left open where the match is weak.

TRBV28	-	TRBJ1-1	CASSSPFEAFF	TGTGCCAGCAGTTCTCCCTTCGAAGCTTTCTTT
TRBV5-1	TRBD1	TRBJ2-5	CASSHDRAEETQYF	TGCGCCAGCAGCCATGACAGGGCAGAAGAGACCCAGTACTTC
TRBV6-1	TRBD2	TRBJ2-1	CASTRTSDEQFF	TGTGCCAGCACACGGACTAGCGATGAGCAGTTCTTC
TRBV7-2	TRBD2	TRBJ2-7	CASSSPASGRYEQYF	TGTGCCAGCAGTTCGCCGGCTAGCGGGAGGTACGAGCAGTACTTC
TRBV18	TRBD2	TRBJ2-3	CASSPPSGGSTQYF	TGTGCCAGCTCACCACCGAGCGGGGGAAGTACGCAGTATTTT
TRBV27	-	TRBJ2-7	CASSSGGREQYF	TGTGCCAGCAGCTCTGGGGGCCGCGAGCAGTACTTC
TRBV9	TRBD2	TRBJ2-1	CASSPSGTSGYNEQFF	TGTGCCAGCAGCCCATCCGGGACTAGCGGCTACAATGAGCAGTTCTTC
TRBV4-3	TRBD2	TRBJ2-7	CASSQDGLAVYEQYF	TGCGCCAGCAGCCAAGACGGGCTAGCGGTCTACGAGCAGTACTTC
TRBV28	TRBD1	TRBJ2-1	CASSLRTGGKVPEQFF	TGTGCCAGCAGTTTAAGGACAGGGGGCAAAGTCCCTGAGCAGTTCTTC
TRBV5-4	TRBD2	TRBJ2-1	CASSSLAGINEQFF	TGTGCCAGCAGCTCCCTAGCGGGGATCAATGAGCAGTTCTTC
TRBV14	TRBD2	TRBJ2-1	CASSYLAGVGHEQFF	TGTGCCAGCAGCTATCTAGCGGGGGTCGGGCATGAGCAGTTCTTC
TRBV2	-	TRBJ2-7	CASSESGAGYHEQYF	TGTGCCAGCAGTGAATCAGGAGCGGGCTACCACGAGCAGTACTTC
TRBV19	TRBD1	TRBJ1-2	CASSTGQGYGYTF	TGTGCCAGTAGCACGGGACAGGGCTATGGCTACACCTTC
TRBV27	TRBD1	TRBJ1-1	CASSLGTGRGTEAFF	TGTGCCAGCAGCCTCGGGACAGGTAGGGGCACTGAAGCTTTCTTT
TRBV5-6	TRBD1	TRBJ2-2	CASSSWTGWTGELFF	TGTGCCAGCAGCTCCTGGACAGGGTGGACCGGGGAGCTGTTTTTT
TRBV5-8	-	TRBJ2-1	CASTGGDEQFF	TGTGCCAGCACGGGGGGCGATGAGCAGTTCTTC